This TCR beta chain stems from a study of CD8 T cells in ankylosing spondylitis. Study results and caveats: In ankylosing spondylitis blood, a motif of about 8 highly homologous TCR beta variants appeared characteristic.

Trimming cost V 3 bases and J 17 bases, with 20 bases left between them. This CDR3 region has 13 residues. Germline V gene lookup returns CDR1 DFQATT and CDR2 SNEGSKA (reference sequence). TCRdb re-derived calls from the 5' RACE reads in MiXCR, one entry per CDR3 protein. The sample yields more than 650,000 distinct CDR3 sequences, over 9.5% seen once. This clonotype has a handful of counts. Its target is not known. The specimen was blood, either unsorted or a sorted T cell fraction (not recorded which). This clonotype originated in a male donor with ankylosing spondylitis. The rearrangement uses TRBV20-1 and TRBJ1-6; D ambiguous. The CDR3 loop reads CSASGNPTDRFHF. The DNA of the CDR3 is TGCAGTGCTAGCGGCAACCCGACTGACCGTTTCCACTTT.